What follows are 28 T cell receptor beta chains derived from one specimen sequenced in a study of shared clonotypes between healthy human individuals. Naive CD8 populations comprised CD45RO-negative cells positively selected for CCR7, excluding terminally differentiated effector memory CD45RA+ cells. Produced via immunoSEQ multiplex PCR; TCRdb's table is partial and in-frame only. Of about 2.2 million clones listed, around 95% are singletons. The specimen sequenced was naive CD8+ T cells from PBMCs. These receptors were collected from a man between 18 and 29 years old in good health. Some clones in this sample may be carry-over from other donors' samples.

The chain recombines TRBV27 with TRBJ2-5; 7 bases agree with TRBD1. J was trimmed by 5 bases and V by 6 bases; bases with no gene match: 9. Germline CDR1 and CDR2: MNHEY and SMNVEV (reference sequence). The CDR3 consists of 14 residues. In DNA, the CDR3 is TGTGCCAGCAGGCGAACAGGGGTCCGGGAGACCCAGTACTTC. Amino acid sequence: CASRRTGVRETQYF.

For this clone: Other DNA sequences in the same sample also yield this CDR3. J is TRBJ2-5 and V is TRBV11-2; the D gene is possibly TRBD2 (5 bases). The germline V and J ends were trimmed by 8 bases and 5 bases, with 6 bases remaining between them. The CDR3 is 10 residues long. Germline V gene data show CDR1 as SGHAT and CDR2 as FQNNGV. This CDR3 reads CASSGETQYF. Written as DNA, the CDR3 is TGTGCCAGCTCGGGGGAGACCCAGTACTTC.

The rearrangement links TRBV11-2 to TRBJ1-1; D is ambiguous. The length of the CDR3 is 11 residues. Trimming cost V 4 bases and J 3 bases, with 3 bases left between them. From germline, CDR1 is SGHAT and CDR2 FQNNGV. The CDR3 spells CASSSDTEAFF. The CDR3 region has the DNA TGTGCCAGCAGCTCGGACACTGAAGCTTTCTTT.

The table lists this clone with a few counts. Additional DNA sequences in this sample encode the identical CDR3. The J gene is TRBJ2-7, the V gene TRBV6-1; D not resolved. CDR1 MNHNS and CDR2 SASEGT come from the germline V gene. The CDR3 is 10 residues long. The V and J ends lost 4 bases and 4 bases respectively, with 2 bases between them. The CDR3 DNA sequence: TGTGCCAGCAGTGCTTACGAGCAGTACTTC. This translates into CASSAYEQYF.

The chain is built from TRBV27 and TRBJ1-2; no definite D call. The CDR3 is 16 residues long. From germline, CDR1 is MNHEY and CDR2 SMNVEV (reference sequence). V dropped 6 bases and J dropped 3 bases, with 20 bases sitting between them. The CDR3 loop is CASRPLPRALYYGYTF. The DNA for the CDR3 is TGTGCCAGCAGGCCCCTCCCTCGGGCTCTCTACTATGGCTACACCTTC.

The chain joins TRBV6-6 to TRBJ2-1; a weak D match, TRBD2 (5 bases). Deletions cut 4 bases from V and 7 bases from J, with 8 bases between. CDR1 is MNHNY, CDR2 SVGAGI, per germline (reference sequence). This CDR3 is 12 amino acids long. The chain's CDR3 is CASSLEGNEQFF. As DNA, the CDR3 is TGTGCCAGCAGTTTAGAGGGAAATGAGCAGTTCTTC.

J is TRBJ2-2 and V is TRBV7-3; 10 positions agree with TRBD2. Trimming cost V 4 bases and J 7 bases; bases outside gene matches: 15. From germline, CDR1 is SGHTA and CDR2 FQGTGA. This CDR3 is built from 18 residues. CDR3 region: CASSYVGSGRAEIGELFF. The CDR3, as DNA: TGTGCCAGCAGCTACGTGGGGAGCGGGAGGGCCGAGATCGGGGAGCTGTTTTTT.

V is TRBV28 and J is TRBJ1-1; D gene unclear. With 8 bases removed from V and 6 bases from J, the gap between germline ends came to 10 bases. The CDR3 runs to 11 residues. Germline CDR1 and CDR2: MDHEN and SYDVKM. CDR3 DNA: TGTGCCAGCGTCTCTCTATCTGAAGCTTTCTTT. It specifies CASVSLSEAFF.

V is TRBV7-9 and J is TRBJ1-6, with D uncertain. Trimming left V 1 base short and J 5 bases short, with 6 bases between. This CDR3 has 14 residues. Germline CDR1 and CDR2: SEHNR and FQNEAQ (reference sequence). CDR3 sequence: CASSLVIDNSPLHF. The CDR3 DNA reads TGTGCCAGCAGCTTAGTCATTGATAATTCACCCCTCCACTTT.

The rearrangement uses TRBV27 and TRBJ2-3; no reliable D call. The V and J ends lost 5 bases and 3 bases respectively, with 9 bases between them. Germline V lookup: CDR1 MNHEY, CDR2 SMNVEV (reference sequence). CDR3 size: 13 residues. CDR3 loop: CASSGLGTDTQYF. In DNA, the CDR3 is TGTGCCAGCAGTGGTCTCGGGACAGATACGCAGTATTTT.

The chain carries TRBV6-5 and TRBJ2-3; 11 nucleotides align to TRBD2. Trimming at V came to 6 bases and at J to 2 bases, leaving 4 bases not matched to a gene. Germline-derived CDR1 and CDR2 are MNHEY and SVGAGI. This CDR3 is 15 amino acids long. As DNA, the CDR3 is TGTGCCAGCAGCACTAGCGGGAGTTACACAGATACGCAGTATTTT. Protein: CASSTSGSYTDTQYF.

The chain couples TRBV7-9 to TRBJ2-2; perhaps TRBD2 as D (5 bases). This CDR3 comprises 15 residues. Per the germline V gene, CDR1 is SEHNR and CDR2 is FQNEAQ (reference sequence). Trimming left V 4 bases short and J 6 bases short, with 15 bases between. The CDR3 DNA follows: TGTGCCAGCAGCTGGACTGTAGTGGACTCCGGGGAGCTGTTTTTT. It encodes CASSWTVVDSGELFF.

V is TRBV2 and J is TRBJ1-2, with D hard to call. The CDR3 runs to 14 residues. V shed 7 bases and J shed 1 base, with 13 bases lying between them. Germline values: CDR1 SNHLY, CDR2 FYNNEI. The CDR3 loop is CASIFPGFNYGYTF. As DNA, the CDR3 is TGTGCCAGCATTTTTCCGGGTTTTAACTATGGCTACACCTTC.

This rearrangement joins TRBV9 to TRBJ2-2, with D unclear. CDR3 length equals 15 residues. V was clipped by 0 bases and J by 3 bases, with 9 bases between them. Germline V gene lookup returns CDR1 SGDLS and CDR2 YYNGEE. CDR3 protein: CASSVAGEDTGELFF. The CDR3 bases are TGTGCCAGCAGCGTAGCGGGCGAAGACACCGGGGAGCTGTTTTTT.

The chain couples TRBV19 to TRBJ2-1, with 7 bases matching TRBD2. This CDR3 spans 14 amino acids. V lost 3 bases to trimming and J lost 4 bases; unmatched junction nucleotides: 3. Germline CDR1 LNHDA, CDR2 SQIVND (reference sequence). This CDR3 is CASSMRGRYNEQFF. In DNA form, the CDR3 reads TGTGCCAGTAGTATGCGGGGGAGATACAATGAGCAGTTCTTC.

As regards this clone: Additional DNA sequences in this sample encode the identical CDR3. The chain is built from TRBV28 and TRBJ2-7; the D is unclear. V was trimmed by 3 bases and J by 6 bases, leaving 6 bases between them. Germline V gene lookup returns CDR1 MDHEN and CDR2 SYDVKM. This CDR3 has 11 residues. The CDR3 loop is CASSLVGEQYF. The CDR3 DNA is TGTGCCAGCAGTTTGGTTGGCGAGCAGTACTTC.

J is TRBJ1-1 and V is TRBV7-3, with D possibly matching TRBD1 (5 bases). The CDR3 consists of 13 residues. Trimming removed 1 base from V and 4 bases from J, with 7 bases in between. CDR1 is SGHTA, CDR2 FQGTGA, per germline. CDR3 nucleotide sequence: TGTGCCAGCAGCTTAATGGGGGGCACTGAAGCTTTCTTT. Translation gives CASSLMGGTEAFF.

V usage is TRBV6-1 and J usage is TRBJ2-7; TRBD1 matches 8 bases. Trimming at V came to 10 bases and at J to 2 bases, leaving 4 bases not matched to a gene. Germline V gene lookup returns CDR1 MNHNS and CDR2 SASEGT. This CDR3 contains 12 residues. In DNA form, the CDR3 reads TGTGCCATAGAGGACAGGGCCTACGAGCAGTACTTC. Translation: CAIEDRAYEQYF.

Of note for this clone: Other nucleotide sequences in the sample specify the same CDR3. The rearrangement uses TRBV19 and TRBJ2-1, with D perhaps given as TRBD1 or TRBD2 (6 bases each). The V end lost 1 base, the J end lost 7 bases, and 8 bases lay between the germline ends. This CDR3 comprises 13 residues. Germline-derived CDR1 and CDR2 are LNHDA and SQIVND (reference sequence). Written as DNA, the CDR3 is TGTGCCAGTAGTATAGGAGGGGGGAATGAGCAGTTCTTC. Amino acids: CASSIGGGNEQFF.

This chain joins TRBV9 and TRBJ2-1, with TRBD2 identical over 8 bases. Germline V lookup: CDR1 SGDLS, CDR2 YYNGEE. The junction had 7 bases not matched to a gene; V was cut back by 0 bases and J by 8 bases. CDR3 length: 15 amino acids. The CDR3 DNA is TGTGCCAGCAGCGTAGACTTAGGACTAGCTCATGAGCAGTTCTTC. It codes for CASSVDLGLAHEQFF.

This chain connects TRBV28 to TRBJ2-7; perhaps TRBD1 as D (5 bases). The CDR3 extends over 14 amino acids. Germline-derived CDR1 and CDR2 are MDHEN and SYDVKM. Trimming took 1 base from V and 2 from J, leaving 9 bases between them. The CDR3 here is CASSLYTGTYEQYF. The CDR3 nucleotides read TGTGCCAGCAGTTTATACACAGGAACCTACGAGCAGTACTTC.

This clone appeared a few times. This sequence joins TRBV27 and TRBJ2-2; no clear D gene. CDR1 and CDR2 from the germline V gene are MNHEY and SMNVEV (reference sequence). This CDR3 has 12 amino acids. Trimming removed 8 bases from V and 6 bases from J, with 10 bases in between. The chain's CDR3 is CASHSSPGELFF. CDR3 bases: TGTGCCAGCCACTCGTCCCCCGGGGAGCTGTTTTTT.

The chain recombines TRBV29-1 with TRBJ1-1, with unresolved D. Germline lookup yields CDR1 SQVTM and CDR2 ANQGSEA. CDR3 length equals 12 residues. The V and J ends lost 5 bases and 6 bases respectively, with 13 bases between them. CDR3 DNA sequence: TGCAGCGTTCAATTTGTGCTGGCTGAAGCTTTCTTT. This codes for CSVQFVLAEAFF.

For this clone: The same CDR3 is also encoded by other DNA sequences in this sample. The chain joins TRBV28 to TRBJ2-3; 7 bases agree with TRBD2. The CDR3 spans 14 residues. The ends lost 3 bases at V and 6 bases at J; junction bases unmatched: 6. Germline CDR1 and CDR2: MDHEN and SYDVKM. CDR3 in DNA: TGTGCCAGCAGTTTGGGGAGCGGGACGGATACGCAGTATTTT. This codes for CASSLGSGTDTQYF.

This rearrangement joins TRBV13 to TRBJ2-4; 7 nucleotides agree with TRBD2. CDR3 size: 16 residues. CDR1 and CDR2 (germline): PRHDT, FYEKMQ (reference sequence). The V gene end was trimmed by 5 bases and the J gene end by 0 bases; junction bases not matched to a gene: 7. The CDR3 nucleotides are TGTGCCAGCAGCCTGAGGGGAGGGCTAGCCAAAAACATTCAGTACTTC. Translated: CASSLRGGLAKNIQYF. Based on the CDR3 plus reference TRBV13 and TRBJ2-4, the full variable domain is AAGVIQSPRHLIKEKRETATLKCYPIPRHDTVYWYQQGPGQDPQFLISFYEKMQSDKGSIPDRFSAQQFSDYHSELNMSSLELGDSALYFCASSLRGGLAKNIQYFGAGTRLSVL.

The V call is TRBV27, the J call TRBJ1-5, with D tentatively TRBD1 (6 bases). V lost 2 bases and J lost 5, with 19 bases in between. The CDR3 runs to 17 residues. The V gene's germline CDR1 is MNHEY and CDR2 SMNVEV (reference sequence). CDR3 amino acids: CASSLVFWGGADQPQHF. The CDR3 DNA reads as TGTGCCAGCAGTTTAGTCTTTTGGGGGGGCGCAGATCAGCCCCAGCATTTT.

The chain uses TRBV20-1 and TRBJ2-7; D ambiguous. This CDR3 is 10 amino acids long. Germline CDR1 and CDR2: DFQATT and SNEGSKA (reference sequence). V lost 1 base to trimming and J lost 5 bases, with 3 bases between them. The CDR3 bases are TGCAGTGCTAGAGCGGACGAGCAGTACTTC. Translation: CSARADEQYF.

The chain links TRBV6-1 to TRBJ2-2; D is unclear. There are 15 residues in the CDR3. Trimming pared 7 bases from V and 7 bases from J, leaving 19 bases between. Germline V gene data show CDR1 as MNHNS and CDR2 as SASEGT. In DNA form, the CDR3 reads TGTGCCAGCACCCCCCGGCTAGTTTTAGTCGGGGAGCTGTTTTTT. This gives the protein CASTPRLVLVGELFF.